The subject of this entry is one TCR beta chain. This entry is derived from a study of blood T cell repertoires in COVID-19. Sequencing was performed with immunoSEQ multiplex PCR; in TCRdb, only in-frame clones are kept and a portion is missing. The sample yields fewer than 450,000 clones, 88% seen once. V lost 3 bases and J lost 8, with 16 bases in between. The germline CDR1 and CDR2 sequences are GTSNPN and SVGIG (reference sequence). The CDR3 consists of 13 residues. In Seattle, patients joined the study during active infection and were tracked longitudinally. The sample consisted of peripheral blood. This chain joins TRBV30 and TRBJ1-2; D is possibly TRBD1 (5 bases). The sequence derives from a woman aged 50 to 60 with COVID-19, enrolled during active disease. In DNA form, the CDR3 reads TGTGCCTGGAGGAGGCAGGGCGGTAGGGGCTACACCTTC. This codes for CAWRRQGGRGYTF.